Included here is one T cell receptor (beta chain) sequence, with context. This specimen comes from a study of blood T cell repertoires in COVID-19. Overall study context: Samples came from the United States, Italy and Spain, spanning acute and convalescent COVID-19. T cells, B-cell-depleted T cells, or PBMCs supplied cDNA or gDNA.

How the authors handled the data: Using reference gene primer amplification, nucleated cell counts were estimated. Generated by immunoSEQ multiplex PCR, the TCRdb table keeps only in-frame clones and is missing some. The DNA gave D and trimming, while V, J and clone size come from that table. The table includes around 210,000 clones, about nine tenths detected once. The TCR sequence derives from a woman between 65 and 79 years old with acute or convalescent COVID-19. Sequencing was done on a sample of peripheral blood.

CDR3 bases: TGTGCCAGCAGCGCCCAGCGAGGTTCACCCCTCCACTTT. It translates to CASSAQRGSPLHF. The chain joins TRBV7-8 to TRBJ1-6; D is uncertain. There are 13 residues in the CDR3. Trimming shortened V by 5 bases and J by 9 bases, and 11 bases separated the two germline ends. CDR1 and CDR2 from the germline V gene are SGHVS and FQNEAQ.